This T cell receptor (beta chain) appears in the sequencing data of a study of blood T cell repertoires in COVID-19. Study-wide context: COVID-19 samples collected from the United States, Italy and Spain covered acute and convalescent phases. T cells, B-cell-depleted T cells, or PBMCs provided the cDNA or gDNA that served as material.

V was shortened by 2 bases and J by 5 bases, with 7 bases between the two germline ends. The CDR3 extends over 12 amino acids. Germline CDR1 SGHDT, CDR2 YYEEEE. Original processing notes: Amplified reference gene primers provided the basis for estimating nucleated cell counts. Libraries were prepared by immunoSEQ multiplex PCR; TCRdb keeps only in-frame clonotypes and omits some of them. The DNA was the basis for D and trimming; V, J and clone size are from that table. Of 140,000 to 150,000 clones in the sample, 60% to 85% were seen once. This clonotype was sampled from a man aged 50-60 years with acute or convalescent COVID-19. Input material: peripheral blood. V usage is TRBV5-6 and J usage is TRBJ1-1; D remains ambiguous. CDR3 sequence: CASSFLTTEAFF. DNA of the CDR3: TGTGCCAGCAGCTTTTTGACTACTGAAGCTTTCTTT.